Listed here is a single T cell receptor (beta chain). Its antigen is undetermined. The source of the sample is a study of T-cell memory formation after mild COVID-19. Study-wide background: The TCR clusters were mostly specific to one donor.

The study, taken as a whole, reports: Mainly in CM and EM were contracting CD4+ clones; CD8+ were in EMRA. Some SARS-CoV-2-responding clones were already detected in memory before infection.

The ends were cut back, 0 bases at V and 9 bases at J, with 36 bases in the middle. Germline assignment: CDR1 SNHLY and CDR2 FYNNEI. CDR3 size: 21 residues. 5'RACE with constant-segment primers yielded barcoded, UMI-tagged TCR alpha and TCR beta cDNA libraries. In TCRdb, the 5' RACE reads were re-called with MiXCR into one record per CDR3 protein. Of just under 150,000 distinct CDR3 sequences listed, approximately 21% are singletons. The genes are TRBV2 and TRBJ2-7; D is possibly TRBD2 (7 bases). This clonotype originated in an adult woman who had mild COVID-19 (a few samples of this study predate the infection). Cell type and time point are not known. Input material: PBMCs or a T cell subset sorted from them (not recorded which). The CDR3 loop is CASSEAPFLYGPGGTDQRQYF. The CDR3 nucleotides read TGTGCCAGCAGTGAAGCGCCGTTTCTTTATGGCCCGGGGGGCACCGACCAGCGGCAGTACTTC. Using reference TRBV2 and TRBJ2-7 for the parts outside the CDR3, the full variable domain is EPEVTQTPSHQVTQMGQEVILRCVPISNHLYFYWYRQILGQKVEFLVSFYNNEISEKSEIFDDQFSVERPDGSNFTLKIRSTKLEDSAMYFCASSEAPFLYGPGGTDQRQYFGPGTRLTVT.